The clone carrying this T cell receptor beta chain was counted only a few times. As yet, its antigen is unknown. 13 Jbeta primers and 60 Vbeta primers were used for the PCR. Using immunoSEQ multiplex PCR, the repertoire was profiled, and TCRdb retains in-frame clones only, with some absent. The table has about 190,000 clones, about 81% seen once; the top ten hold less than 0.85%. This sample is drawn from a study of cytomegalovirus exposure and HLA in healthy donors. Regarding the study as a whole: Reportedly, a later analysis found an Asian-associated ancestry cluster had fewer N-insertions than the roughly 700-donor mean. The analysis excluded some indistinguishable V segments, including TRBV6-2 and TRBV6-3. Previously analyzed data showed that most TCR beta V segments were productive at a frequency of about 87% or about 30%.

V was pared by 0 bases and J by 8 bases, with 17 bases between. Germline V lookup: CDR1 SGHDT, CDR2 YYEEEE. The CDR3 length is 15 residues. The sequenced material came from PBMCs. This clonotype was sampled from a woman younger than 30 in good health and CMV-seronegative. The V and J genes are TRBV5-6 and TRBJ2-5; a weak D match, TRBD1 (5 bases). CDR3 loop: CASSLVRAGWVTQYF. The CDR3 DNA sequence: TGTGCCAGCAGCTTGGTACGGGCAGGGTGGGTCACCCAGTACTTC.